A selection of T cell receptor beta chains follows, all from one sample in a study of response to subunit inactivated influenza vaccine. Each CDR3 protein is one row after TCRdb ran MiXCR on the RT-PCR reads. The repertoire consists of 590,000 or so distinct CDR3 sequences, with 14% occurring once and the leading ten covering around 7.6%. This material consisted of PBMCs from blood, taken 14 days before vaccination. These receptors were obtained from a man aged 45-65 years who received an inactivated influenza vaccine. CDR3s include the opening cysteine and the closing phenylalanine or tryptophan. D genes are given only for firm matches. Clone size is shown for a subset of rows, as once, few, many or a class of expanded clone.

j_gene	v_gene	d_gene	abundance	CDR3nt	CDR3aa
TRBJ2-3	TRBV29-1	NA	few	TGCAGCGTTGAAACGGGGAGCACAGATACGCAGTATTTT	CSVETGSTDTQYF
TRBJ2-7	TRBV20-1	TRBD2	many	TGCAGTGCTAGTCCTAGCGGGATACTGCCCTACGAGCAGTACTTC	CSASPSGILPYEQYF
TRBJ1-5	TRBV4-1	NA	NA	TGCGCCAGCAGCCAAGTTATTATGCTGGGGTCGCTCCACCGTCAGCCCCAGCATTTT	CASSQVIMLGSLHRQPQHF
TRBJ2-7	TRBV4-2	NA	NA	TGTGCCAGCAGCCAAGATCAGGACAGCTTCTGGGAGCAGTACTTC	CASSQDQDSFWEQYF
TRBJ1-1	TRBV12-3/TRBV12-4	NA	NA	TGTGCCAGCCGTTTGGGAGGGGGTGAAGCTTTCTTT	CASRLGGGEAFF
TRBJ2-5	TRBV6-5	NA	few	TGTGCCAGCAGTTACACCTTCTCGGGGGACCAAGAGACCCAGTACTTC	CASSYTFSGDQETQYF
TRBJ1-5	TRBV4-1	NA	NA	TGCGCCAGCAGCCCCGGACGGACTTATCAGCCCCAGCATTTT	CASSPGRTYQPQHF
TRBJ2-1	TRBV5-8	TRBD2	NA	TGTGCCAGCAGCTTGTTATCTAGCGGGGATACCTACAATGAGCAGTTCTTC	CASSLLSSGDTYNEQFF
TRBJ2-7	TRBV29-1	NA	once	TGCAGCGTTGTGGGACCGGGGGAGCAGTACTTC	CSVVGPGEQYF
TRBJ1-5	TRBV6-1	NA	few	TGTGCCAGCAGCCACGGACGGTATAGCAATCAGCCCCAGCATTTT	CASSHGRYSNQPQHF
TRBJ2-1	TRBV5-1	NA	NA	TGCGCCAGCAGCTTGGACTTGTCCGGGGTCGATGAGCAGTTCTTC	CASSLDLSGVDEQFF
TRBJ2-3	TRBV5-4	NA	NA	TGTGCCAGCAGTAATCCTGAGGTCGATCCTCCATATACGCAGTATTTT	CASSNPEVDPPYTQYF
TRBJ2-3	TRBV12-3/TRBV12-4	TRBD2	NA	TGTGCCAGCAGTTTTCCCCAGGCGGGGGGAAGCACAGATACGCAGTATTTT	CASSFPQAGGSTDTQYF
TRBJ2-5	TRBV9	NA	few	TGTGCCAGCAGCGTAGAGGGGCTAGGAGAGACCCAGTACTTC	CASSVEGLGETQYF
TRBJ2-5	TRBV7-2	NA	few	TGTGCCAGCAGCTTAGCGCGCAGCTGGGAGACCCAGTACTTC	CASSLARSWETQYF
TRBJ2-7	TRBV7-2	NA	NA	TGTGCCCGCAGCTCGGGGGCAGTGGTCGAGCAGTACTTC	CARSSGAVVEQYF
TRBJ2-5	TRBV6-2/TRBV6-3	NA	NA	TGTGCCAGCAGTTACTCGAGTGGACAGTACGTCCAAGAGACCCAGTACTTC	CASSYSSGQYVQETQYF
TRBJ1-2	TRBV6-5	NA	NA	TGTGCCAGCAGTGTACCGGCTAACTATGGCTACACCTTC	CASSVPANYGYTF
TRBJ2-3	TRBV7-9	NA	many	TGTGCCAGCAGCAAACTACCCTCCTGGGGCACAGATACGCAGTATTTT	CASSKLPSWGTDTQYF
TRBJ2-7	TRBV6-5	TRBD1	many	TGTGCCAGCAGTAACCATGGGACAGGGGTAGTCTACGAGCAGTACTTC	CASSNHGTGVVYEQYF
TRBJ2-5	TRBV27	TRBD2	NA	TGTGCCAGCATTGGACGGGAGGTAGAGGGGGAGACCCAGTACTTC	CASIGREVEGETQYF
TRBJ2-1	TRBV4-3	NA	few	TGCGCCAGCAGCCAATTTCAAACAGCACACAATGAGCAGTTCTTC	CASSQFQTAHNEQFF
TRBJ2-7	TRBV6-1	NA	NA	TGTGCCAGCAGTCCCAACCCACGGGGAGAATACGAGCAGTACTTC	CASSPNPRGEYEQYF
TRBJ2-1	TRBV5-1	NA	NA	TGCGCCAGCGGCCGAAACATAGACAATGAGCAGTTCTTC	CASGRNIDNEQFF
TRBJ2-7	TRBV9	TRBD1	many	TGTGCCAGCAGCGTATCGGGACAGGGCTCCTACGAGCAGTACTTC	CASSVSGQGSYEQYF
TRBJ2-7	TRBV20-1	TRBD1	few	TGCAGTGCTAGGGGTCCCGACAGGGTAGGAAAATACGAGCAGTACTTC	CSARGPDRVGKYEQYF
TRBJ2-3	TRBV20-1	TRBD1	NA	TGCAGTGTTGGACAGGGGTGGTCAGATACGCAGTATTTT	CSVGQGWSDTQYF
TRBJ1-2	TRBV7-2	NA	few	TGTGCCAGCAGCTTCTTAGAGGGACGGAGCTATGGCTACACCTTC	CASSFLEGRSYGYTF
TRBJ2-7	TRBV29-1	NA	few	TGCAGCGTTGGTCGCCGCAGCAACCCCTACGAGCAGTACTTC	CSVGRRSNPYEQYF
TRBJ1-6	TRBV6-5	NA	few	TGTGCCAGCAGTTACTCGTCTCGCTCCTATAATTCACCCCTCCACTTT	CASSYSSRSYNSPLHF
TRBJ2-5	TRBV6-1	NA	NA	TGTGCCAGCAGAAGGACGGACTTCGGGGAGACCCAGTACTTC	CASRRTDFGETQYF
TRBJ2-7	TRBV3-1	NA	many	TGTGCCAGCAGCCAAGACCCAGGGAATCCCTACGAGCAGTACTTC	CASSQDPGNPYEQYF
TRBJ1-1	TRBV19	TRBD1	NA	TGTGCCACCACCGGGACAGGGGCGAATGAAGCTTTCTTT	CATTGTGANEAFF
TRBJ1-4	TRBV12-3/TRBV12-4	NA	few	TGTGCCAGCAGTTTCGGGGGCGTAGCTAATGAAAAACTGTTTTTT	CASSFGGVANEKLFF
TRBJ1-1	TRBV20-1	NA	few	TGCAGTGCTAGAGAGAGCAGAGTGGAGAACACTGAAGCTTTCTTT	CSARESRVENTEAFF
TRBJ1-2	TRBV20-1	TRBD1	few	TGCAGTGACGAGGGACAGGGAGGCTACACCTTC	CSDEGQGGYTF
TRBJ2-3	TRBV29-1	NA	NA	TGCAGTGGGGAACCCAGCACAGATACGCAGTATTTT	CSGEPSTDTQYF
TRBJ2-1	TRBV5-5	NA	NA	TGTGCCAGCAGCTTGGCTACAGTGAGGAGCTCCTACAATGAGCAGTTCTTC	CASSLATVRSSYNEQFF
TRBJ2-1	TRBV5-1	NA	many	TGCGCCAGCAGCTTAGCACATACGGGGCTTTACAATGAGCAGTTCTTC	CASSLAHTGLYNEQFF
TRBJ2-2	TRBV7-2	NA	NA	TGTGCCATCGGCCAGGACTACTCAACCGGGGAGCTGTTTTTT	CAIGQDYSTGELFF
TRBJ2-7	TRBV5-1	NA	few	TGCGCCAGCAGCTTGGTGCCAGGCCCCCGGAACGAGCAGTACTTC	CASSLVPGPRNEQYF
TRBJ1-6	TRBV12-3/TRBV12-4	TRBD1	NA	TGTGCCAGCAGTCCGGGACAGGGTAACAATTCACCCCTCCACTTT	CASSPGQGNNSPLHF
TRBJ2-7	TRBV5-1	NA	many	TGCGCCAGCAGCTTGGTAGGCCTCAGGAGCTCCTACGAGCAGTACTTC	CASSLVGLRSSYEQYF
TRBJ2-7	TRBV20-1	TRBD2	NA	TGCAGTGCTGATGGGACTAGCGGGAGGGCCCTAAGCTCCTACGAGCAGTACTTC	CSADGTSGRALSSYEQYF
TRBJ2-5	TRBV2	TRBD1	NA	TGTGCCACCATGGACAGGGGGCGCGGGGAAGAGACCCAGTACTTC	CATMDRGRGEETQYF
TRBJ1-2	TRBV20-1	TRBD1	few	TGCAGTGCTAGTCCCGGGACAGGGAAAACTAACTATGGCTACACCTTC	CSASPGTGKTNYGYTF
TRBJ1-1	TRBV12-3/TRBV12-4	NA	NA	TGTGCCAGCACCCGACTCCGGGGCTTAGAAGCTTTCTTT	CASTRLRGLEAFF
TRBJ1-1	TRBV15	NA	many	TGTGCCACCAGCAGAGGTGACGGGCACACTGAAGCTTTCTTT	CATSRGDGHTEAFF
TRBJ2-7	TRBV14	NA	few	TGTGCCAGCAGCCAAGTAGGCGGAGGGGAGCAGTACTTC	CASSQVGGGEQYF
TRBJ2-4	TRBV12-3/TRBV12-4	NA	few	TGTGCCAGCAGTCGACTAGGAGGGCTAGCCAAAAACATTCAGTACTTC	CASSRLGGLAKNIQYF
TRBJ1-1	TRBV5-1	NA	few	TGCGCCAGCAGCTTAGATAAAACCGGAATGAACACTGAAGCTTTCTTT	CASSLDKTGMNTEAFF
TRBJ1-2	TRBV7-9	NA	NA	TGTGCCAGCAGCCCCCGGGCAGGAAACTATGGCTACACCTTC	CASSPRAGNYGYTF
TRBJ2-5	TRBV5-1	NA	NA	TGCGCCAGCAGCATACAGGGAATAGAGACCCAGTACTTC	CASSIQGIETQYF
TRBJ1-4	TRBV4-3	NA	NA	TGCGCCAGCAGCCAGGAACCTACACGGTCCTGGGGTAATGAAAAACTGTTTTTT	CASSQEPTRSWGNEKLFF
TRBJ2-7	TRBV7-9	NA	few	TGTGCCAGCAGCTGGGACACCGGCTACGAGCAGTACTTC	CASSWDTGYEQYF